The 3 T cell receptor beta chains below come from one sample, sequenced in a study of blood T cell repertoires in COVID-19. The assay was immunoSEQ multiplex PCR, and TCRdb's table has in-frame clones only and misses some. Of approximately 150,000 clones detected, approximately 80% appear once; the ten largest clones hold approximately 5%. Sequencing was carried out using peripheral blood. The source is a woman aged 50 to 60 with acute or convalescent COVID-19.

The V call is TRBV12-3 or TRBV12-4, the J call TRBJ1-1; the D gene is possibly TRBD1 (6 bases). The length of the CDR3 is 13 residues. V gave up 6 bases and J gave up 2 bases, with 10 bases separating them. The CDR3 DNA sequence: TGTGCCAGCAGAGGGGGACATAACACTGAAGCTTTCTTT. Translated, it gives CASRGGHNTEAFF.

The J gene is TRBJ1-5, the V gene TRBV6-1, with 7 bases fitting TRBD1. The CDR3 consists of 17 residues. Trimming cost V 4 bases and J 0 bases; bases outside gene matches: 9. CDR1 is MNHNS and CDR2 is SASEGT in the germline V gene. The CDR3 DNA reads as TGTGCCAGCAGTGGAAAGGACAGGACTTATAGCAATCAGCCCCAGCATTTT. It is translated as CASSGKDRTYSNQPQHF.

The chain couples TRBV5-3 to TRBJ2-7, with D unresolved. Being an ORF, TRBV5-3 has a function that is uncertain. The CDR3 consists of 12 residues. The V end was cut by 2 bases, the J end by 7 bases, with 10 bases between. CDR3 bases: TGTGCCAGAAGCTTTGGTTCCGGGGAGCAGTACTTC. Residues: CARSFGSGEQYF.